This T cell receptor (beta chain) was recorded in a study of naive and memory T cell subsets. General study findings and limits: Possibly reflecting memory cells re-expressing CD45RA, a few larger clonotypes occurred in naive repertoires, especially CD8. Findings for naive and memory subsets could not be checked against ground truth. Over 95% of naive TCR sequences appeared only once after error correction, unlike memory subsets.

The beta constant-region primer was an equimolar mix of two oligonucleotides covering TRBC1 and TRBC2. Four rounds of PCR amplified the ligated cDNA using nested alpha and beta constant-region primers plus SP2. Using its own MiXCR run on the UMI-ligation and nested PCR reads, TCRdb lists one record per CDR3 protein. This table has some 80,000 distinct CDR3 sequences, approximately 10% appearing once. As concerns this clonotype: The antigen is unknown.

Germline CDR1 is WSHSY and CDR2 is SAAADI. The V gene lost 0 bases and the J gene lost 3 bases, with 12 bases spanning the gap. This CDR3 is built from 15 residues. After the first PCR, alpha and beta chain libraries were processed separately. This chain joins TRBV10-2 and TRBJ2-7, with TRBD2 as a possible D gene (6 bases). The source is a human donor in good health. The sequenced material came from naive CD8+ T cells from blood. The CDR3 nucleotides read TGCGCCAGCAGTGAGTCGCAGGAGGGGCTCTACGAGCAGTACTTC. Its protein is CASSESQEGLYEQYF.